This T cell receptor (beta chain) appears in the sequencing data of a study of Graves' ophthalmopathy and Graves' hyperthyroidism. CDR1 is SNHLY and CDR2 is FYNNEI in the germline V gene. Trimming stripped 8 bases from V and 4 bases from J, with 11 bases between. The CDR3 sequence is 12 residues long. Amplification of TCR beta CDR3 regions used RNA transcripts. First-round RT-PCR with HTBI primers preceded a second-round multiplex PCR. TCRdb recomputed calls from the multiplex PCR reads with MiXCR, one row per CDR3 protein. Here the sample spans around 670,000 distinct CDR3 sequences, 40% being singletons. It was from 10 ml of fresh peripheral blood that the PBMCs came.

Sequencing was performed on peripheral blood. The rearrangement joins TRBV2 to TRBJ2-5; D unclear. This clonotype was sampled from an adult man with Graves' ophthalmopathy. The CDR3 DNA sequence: TGTGCCAGCTTGGGATCAGGAGAGACCCAGTACTTC. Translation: CASLGSGETQYF.